The entry that follows covers one TCR beta chain sequence. These data are taken from a study of blood T cell repertoires in COVID-19. The junction had 8 bases not matched to a gene; V was cut back by 4 bases and J by 0 bases. CDR3 length: 17 residues. Germline V gene lookup returns CDR1 SGHRS and CDR2 YFSETQ. Across about two dozen US areas, participants ranged in age from roughly 18 to 95 years. Donors in Cohort 3 counted as recovered after two negative PCRs, clearance, or symptom resolution. Clones were sequenced by immunoSEQ multiplex PCR, and TCRdb holds only the in-frame ones, with some missing. The sample has about 270,000 clones, about 89% seen once.

The receptor's source is a woman in her late teens or twenties who had recovered from COVID-19. The source material was PBMCs or T cells enriched from blood (not recorded which). The chain couples TRBV5-1 to TRBJ2-1; TRBD2 aligns across 9 bases. The DNA of the CDR3 is TGCGCCAGCAGCCCTAGTAGCGGGAGTGTCTCCTACAATGAGCAGTTCTTC. Translated, it gives CASSPSSGSVSYNEQFF. The variable domain in full, with the rest retrieved from reference TRBV5-1 and TRBJ2-1, is KAGVTQTPRYLIKTRGQQVTLSCSPISGHRSVSWYQQTPGQGLQFLFEYFSETQRNKGNFPGRFSGRQFSNSRSEMNVSTLELGDSALYLCASSPSSGSVSYNEQFFGPGTRLTVL.